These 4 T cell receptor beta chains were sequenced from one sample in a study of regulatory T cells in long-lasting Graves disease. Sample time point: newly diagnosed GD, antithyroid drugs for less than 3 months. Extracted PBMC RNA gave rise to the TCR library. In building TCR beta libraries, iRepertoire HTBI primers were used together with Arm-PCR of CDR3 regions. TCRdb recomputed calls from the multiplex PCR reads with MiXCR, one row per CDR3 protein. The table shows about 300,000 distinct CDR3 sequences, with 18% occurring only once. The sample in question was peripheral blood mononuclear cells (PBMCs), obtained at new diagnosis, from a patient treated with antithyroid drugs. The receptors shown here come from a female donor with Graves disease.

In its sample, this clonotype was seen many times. For the CDR3, the DNA is TGTGCCAGCAGGAAGGGGGGCAGGAACAATGAGCAGTTCTTC. This encodes CASRKGGRNNEQFF. This chain joins TRBV27 and TRBJ2-1; possibly TRBD1 or TRBD2 for D (6 bases each). The CDR3 is 14 amino acids. V gave up 6 bases and J gave up 5 bases, with 14 bases separating them. Germline V gene data show CDR1 as MNHEY and CDR2 as SMNVEV (reference sequence).

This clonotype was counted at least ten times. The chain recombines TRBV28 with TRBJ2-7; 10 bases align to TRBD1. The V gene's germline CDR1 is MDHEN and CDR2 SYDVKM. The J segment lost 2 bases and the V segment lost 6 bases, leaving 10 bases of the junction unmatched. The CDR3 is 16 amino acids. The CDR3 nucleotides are TGTGCCAGCAGCACCGGGACAGGGGTTCGCACCTACGAGCAGTACTTC. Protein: CASSTGTGVRTYEQYF.

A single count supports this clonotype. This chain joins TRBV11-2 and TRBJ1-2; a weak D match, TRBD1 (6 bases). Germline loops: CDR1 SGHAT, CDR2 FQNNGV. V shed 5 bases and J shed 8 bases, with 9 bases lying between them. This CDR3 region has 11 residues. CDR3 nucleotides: TGTGCCAGCAGCACTGGGACAGGCTACACCTTC. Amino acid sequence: CASSTGTGYTF.

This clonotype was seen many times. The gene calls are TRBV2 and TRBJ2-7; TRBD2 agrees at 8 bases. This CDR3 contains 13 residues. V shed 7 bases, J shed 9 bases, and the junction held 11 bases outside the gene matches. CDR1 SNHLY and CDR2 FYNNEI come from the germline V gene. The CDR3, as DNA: TGTGCCAGCATTGGGCTAGCGGGTCTATGGCAGTACTTC. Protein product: CASIGLAGLWQYF.